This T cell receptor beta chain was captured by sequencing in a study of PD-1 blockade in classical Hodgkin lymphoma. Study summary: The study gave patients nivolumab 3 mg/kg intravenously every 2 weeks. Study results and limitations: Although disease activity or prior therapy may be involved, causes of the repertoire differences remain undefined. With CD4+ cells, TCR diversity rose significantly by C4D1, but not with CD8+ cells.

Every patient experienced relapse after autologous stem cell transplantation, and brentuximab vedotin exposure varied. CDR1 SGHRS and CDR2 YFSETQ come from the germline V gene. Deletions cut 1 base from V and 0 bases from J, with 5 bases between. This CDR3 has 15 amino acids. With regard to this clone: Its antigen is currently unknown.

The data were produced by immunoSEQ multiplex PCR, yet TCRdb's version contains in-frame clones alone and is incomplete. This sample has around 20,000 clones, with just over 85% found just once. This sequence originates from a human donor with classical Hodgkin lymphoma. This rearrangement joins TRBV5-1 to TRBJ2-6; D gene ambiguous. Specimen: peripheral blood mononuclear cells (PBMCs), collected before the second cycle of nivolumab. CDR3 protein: CASSLSASGANVLTF. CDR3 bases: TGCGCCAGCAGCTTGAGTGCCTCTGGGGCCAACGTCCTGACTTTC.